The 18 T cell receptor beta chains below were found in one sample sequenced in a study of blood T cell repertoires in COVID-19. Using immunoSEQ multiplex PCR, the repertoire was profiled, and TCRdb retains in-frame clones only, with some absent. The table records roughly 380,000 clones, more than 70% of them present only once. Sequencing was carried out using PBMCs or T cells enriched from blood (not recorded which). These receptors were obtained from a man younger than 40 who had recovered from COVID-19.

This rearrangement joins TRBV10-3 to TRBJ2-1; TRBD1 is a possible D gene (5 bases). The CDR3 sequence is 15 residues long. CDR1 and CDR2 (germline): ENHRY, SYGVKD. Trimming shortened V by 9 bases and J by 7 bases, and 22 bases separated the two germline ends. DNA for the CDR3: TGTGCCATAGGCGTACAGGTTACGAACGCGAATGAGCAGTTCTTC. It codes for CAIGVQVTNANEQFF.

A remark on this clone: Other DNA sequences of this sample code for an identical CDR3. The chain carries TRBV3-1 (or the pseudogene TRBV3-2) and TRBJ1-1; D gene unclear. Per germline, CDR1 LGHDT and CDR2 YNNKEL (reference sequence). The CDR3 is made up of 13 amino acids. V was trimmed by 4 bases and J by 2 bases, leaving 8 bases between them. CDR3 loop: CASSPSGNTEAFF. CDR3 nucleotides: TGTGCCAGCAGCCCCTCAGGAAACACTGAAGCTTTCTTT.

The chain is built from TRBV6-5 and TRBJ2-2; 10 bases agree with TRBD1. CDR1 is MNHEY and CDR2 is SVGAGI in the germline V gene. The CDR3 is 16 residues long. The junction had 8 bases not matched to a gene; V was cut back by 4 bases and J by 6 bases. CDR3 residues: CASSSPGQGFPGELFF. In DNA, the CDR3 is TGTGCCAGCAGTTCTCCGGGACAGGGGTTCCCCGGGGAGCTGTTTTTT.

The chain links TRBV6-2 or TRBV6-3 to TRBJ2-3; 9 positions match TRBD1. Per the germline V gene, CDR1 is MNHEY and CDR2 is SVGEGT. The length of the CDR3 is 15 residues. The ends lost 5 bases at V and 2 bases at J; junction bases unmatched: 5. The CDR3 DNA reads as TGTGCCAGCAGTCGGACAGGGGTCGACACAGATACGCAGTATTTT. Translation gives CASSRTGVDTDTQYF.

The chain employs TRBV6-5 and TRBJ2-2, with 9 bases lining up with TRBD1. The CDR3 is 14 residues long. CDR1 and CDR2 (germline): MNHEY, SVGAGI. Trimming removed 6 bases from V and 5 bases from J; junction bases left unmatched: 4. DNA of the CDR3: TGTGCCAGCAGACTTGGACAGGGGACCGGGGAGCTGTTTTTT. This translates into CASRLGQGTGELFF.

In this sample, this clone turned up a few times. The rearrangement uses TRBV19 and TRBJ1-5; 7 nucleotides align to TRBD1. V was clipped by 5 bases and J by 5 bases; unmatched bases: 12. Germline loops: CDR1 LNHDA, CDR2 SQIVND (reference sequence). The CDR3 contains 16 residues. CDR3 amino acids: CASSVLGTAPYQPQHF. The CDR3 DNA reads TGTGCCAGTAGTGTCCTCGGGACAGCCCCTTATCAGCCCCAGCATTTT.

The CDR3, as DNA: TGTGCCAGCAGCCCACAAATGGGGCCGCAAGAGACCCAGTACTTC. It codes for CASSPQMGPQETQYF. V and J are TRBV9 and TRBJ2-5, with TRBD1 as a possible D gene (5 bases). CDR1 is SGDLS and CDR2 is YYNGEE in the germline V gene. The CDR3 extends over 15 amino acids. The V end was cut by 4 bases, the J end by 2 bases, with 15 bases between.

Note on this clone: Other DNA sequences from this sample encode an identical CDR3 as well. The V call is TRBV19, the J call TRBJ1-2, with 8 bases aligning to TRBD1. The ends lost 4 bases at V and 2 bases at J; junction bases unmatched: 3. The V gene's germline CDR1 is LNHDA and CDR2 SQIVND (reference sequence). CDR3 length: 14 amino acids. The CDR3 DNA follows: TGTGCCAGTAGTAGGGACAGGAGAAACTATGGCTACACCTTC. This translates into CASSRDRRNYGYTF.

In DNA form, the CDR3 reads TGTGCCACCAGCAGGGAGAATGGCTACGAGCAGTACTTC. Translating gives CATSRENGYEQYF. The chain uses TRBV15 and TRBJ2-7; D not certain. The CDR3 sequence is 13 residues long. Germline values: CDR1 LNHNV, CDR2 YYDKDF (reference sequence). Trimming removed 3 bases from V and 3 bases from J, with 9 bases in between.

J is TRBJ1-5 and V is TRBV19; 7 nucleotides agree with TRBD1. The CDR3 spans 15 residues. The germline gives CDR1 LNHDA, CDR2 SQIVND (reference sequence). Trimming cost V 6 bases and J 0 bases; bases outside gene matches: 5. The CDR3 loop is CASRTGPNSNQPQHF. DNA for the CDR3: TGTGCCAGTAGGACAGGGCCTAATAGCAATCAGCCCCAGCATTTT.

The genes are TRBV6-7 and TRBJ1-1, with TRBD1 matching 7 bases. TRBV6-7 is assigned to the ORF class and has an uncertain function. V lost 2 bases to trimming and J lost 1 base; unmatched junction nucleotides: 7. The CDR3 loop spans 16 amino acids. The CDR3 sequence is CASSYSGQAKNTEAFF. As DNA, the CDR3 is TGTGCCAGCAGTTACAGCGGACAGGCAAAGAACACTGAAGCTTTCTTT.

This clone has a single count. The gene calls are TRBV6-5 and TRBJ1-2; D is unresolved. V was clipped by 0 bases and J by 2 bases, with 10 bases between them. CDR3 length equals 15 residues. CDR1 is MNHEY, CDR2 SVGAGI, per germline. Written as DNA, the CDR3 is TGTGCCAGCAGTTACTCCGGAGGGCAGAACTATGGCTACACCTTC. This gives the protein CASSYSGGQNYGYTF.

With respect to this clone: Other DNA sequences in the sample encode the same CDR3. V usage is TRBV5-5 and J usage is TRBJ2-2, with 8 bases identical to TRBD2. The CDR3 contains 17 residues. Trimming took 2 bases from V and 4 from J; bases not matched to a gene: 10. Germline V gene sequence: CDR1 SGHKS, CDR2 YYEKEE (reference sequence). In DNA, the CDR3 is TGTGCCAGCAGCTTAGTTCCGGGCGGGGGGCTCACCGGGGAGCTGTTTTTT. This translates into CASSLVPGGGLTGELFF.

This clone showed up just a few times. The genes are TRBV19 and TRBJ1-2; D unclear. The CDR3 has 13 residues. Germline V gene lookup returns CDR1 LNHDA and CDR2 SQIVND (reference sequence). The V and J ends lost 7 bases and 4 bases respectively, with 13 bases between them. CDR3 in amino acids: CASKVREIYGYTF. The DNA of the CDR3 is TGTGCCAGTAAAGTCCGGGAGATCTATGGCTACACCTTC.

V is TRBV3-1 (or the pseudogene TRBV3-2) and J is TRBJ2-1, with TRBD2 matching 13 bases. The CDR3 sequence is 17 residues long. Germline V gene lookup returns CDR1 LGHDT and CDR2 YNNKEL (reference sequence). V lost 1 base to trimming and J lost 8 bases; unmatched junction nucleotides: 8. CDR3 bases: TGTGCCAGCAGCCAAGTACCTTCACTAGCGGGGGGGCATGAGCAGTTCTTC. It translates to CASSQVPSLAGGHEQFF.

CDR3 residues: CASSSRRGYEQYF. The CDR3, as DNA: TGTGCCAGCAGCTCCAGAAGGGGGTACGAGCAGTACTTC. The V gene is TRBV5-6, the J gene TRBJ2-7; possibly TRBD1 for D (6 bases). The germline V gene encodes CDR1 SGHDT and CDR2 YYEEEE. CDR3 length equals 13 residues. Trimming pared 3 bases from V and 4 bases from J, leaving 11 bases between.

The gene calls are TRBV11-2 and TRBJ1-4; D is unresolved. The V gene lost 1 base and the J gene lost 10 bases, with 16 bases spanning the gap. This CDR3 is built from 15 residues. In germline, CDR1 is SGHAT, CDR2 FQNNGV. This CDR3 reads CASSLGGQLGGKLFF. For the CDR3, the DNA is TGTGCCAGCAGCTTAGGAGGTCAGTTGGGAGGAAAACTGTTTTTT.

The V and J genes are TRBV28 and TRBJ2-2; perhaps TRBD2 as D (6 bases). V was pared by 7 bases and J by 4 bases, with 16 bases between. Germline V lookup: CDR1 MDHEN, CDR2 SYDVKM. The CDR3 consists of 15 residues. The CDR3: CASTIGGEGTGELFF. CDR3 DNA sequence: TGTGCCAGCACCATCGGGGGAGAGGGCACCGGGGAGCTGTTTTTT.